This entry describes one T cell receptor beta chain. Its antigen remains unidentified. No qualities accompany the bases; no much larger clone lies one base away. Libraries were built with RT-PCR. The run used an Illumina HiSeq 2500. TCRdb reran the public reads through fastp at Q25 and MiXCR, keeping productive beta chains. CDR3 protein duplicates are merged, each entry listing the most common genes and DNA. The sample includes around 580,000 distinct CDR3 sequences, with about 11% observed a single time. Of the sample, 9.5% to 13% is held by the ten largest clones. The sample belongs to a study of response to subunit inactivated influenza vaccine (dated 2018 in TCRdb). In the study overall: The study used deep quantitative T cell receptor repertoire profiling to track responses to a trivalent subunit inactivated influenza vaccine.

The V and J ends are trimmed by 3 bases and 1 base, leaving 16 bases between them. From cysteine to phenylalanine, the CDR3 is 16 amino acids long. The DNA shown is the 48-base CDR3, in frame from base 1. From a lookup of the germline V gene, CDR1 and CDR2 are SGHTA and FQGNSA. Broader findings and caveats from the paper: According to the authors, only a limited number of new T cells may be recruited by each seasonal influenza vaccination.

The chain is assembled from TRBV7-2 and TRBJ2-7, with the D gene call left open. This clonotype originated in a man in his forties or fifties who received an inactivated influenza vaccine. Donor details come from another sample of the same person, matched by shared clones. The starting material was PBMCs from blood, obtained on the day of vaccination. Here the CDR3 is given as CASSFDARPLSYEQYF. The DNA sequence reads TGTGCCAGCAGCTTCGACGCTAGACCCCTTTCCTACGAGCAGTACTTC.